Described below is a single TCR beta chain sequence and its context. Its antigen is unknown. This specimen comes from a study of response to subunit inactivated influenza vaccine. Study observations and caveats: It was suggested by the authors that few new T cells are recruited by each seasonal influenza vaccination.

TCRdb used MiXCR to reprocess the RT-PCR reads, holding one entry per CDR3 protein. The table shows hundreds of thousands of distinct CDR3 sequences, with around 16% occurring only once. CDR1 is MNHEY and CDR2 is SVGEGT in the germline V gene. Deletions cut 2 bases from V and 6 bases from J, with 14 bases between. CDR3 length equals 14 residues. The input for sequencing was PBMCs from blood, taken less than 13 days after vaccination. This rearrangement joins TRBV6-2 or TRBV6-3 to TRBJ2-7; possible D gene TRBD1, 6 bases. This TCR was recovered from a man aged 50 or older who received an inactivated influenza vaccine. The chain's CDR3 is CASSYGRGMTEQYF. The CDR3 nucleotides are TGTGCCAGCAGTTACGGCAGGGGAATGACCGAGCAGTACTTC.